These 2 T cell receptor beta chains originate from one sample sequenced in a study of PD-L1 blockade in urothelial cancer. Time point here: peripheral blood 6 weeks after treatment start. Here immunoSEQ multiplex PCR was the method, and the copy in TCRdb shows in-frame clones only, minus some. The sample carries about 90,000 clones, roughly 83% recorded once. The input for sequencing was PBMCs, taken around atezolizumab (anti-PD-L1) treatment. These receptors were collected from a man in his sixties or seventies with urothelial cancer.

This clone was recorded once. CDR3 protein: CASSLGGPNTEAFF. CDR3 coding DNA: TGCGCCAGCAGCTTGGGAGGGCCGAACACTGAAGCTTTCTTT. The J gene is TRBJ1-1, the V gene TRBV5-1; D uncertain. Trimming removed 0 bases from V and 1 base from J, with 7 bases in between. The CDR3 extends over 14 amino acids. Germline V gene data show CDR1 as SGHRS and CDR2 as YFSETQ.

This chain connects TRBV19 to TRBJ2-5; tentatively, D is TRBD2 (5 bases). The CDR3 covers 14 residues. Germline V lookup: CDR1 LNHDA, CDR2 SQIVND (reference sequence). V was clipped by 3 bases and J by 5 bases, with 13 bases between them. The CDR3 protein is CASSMGIRGETQYF. CDR3 coding DNA: TGTGCCAGTAGTATGGGGATCAGAGGGGAGACCCAGTACTTC.